This T cell receptor beta chain was found in a study of cytomegalovirus exposure and HLA in healthy donors. Notes on the study in general: The authors enumerated over 150 TCR beta chains as linked to cytomegalovirus.

CDR1 MDHEN and CDR2 SYDVKM come from the germline V gene. The CDR3 has 14 residues. Trimming pared 8 bases from V and 3 bases from J, leaving 17 bases between. PCR primers comprised 60 Vbeta and 13 Jbeta primers. Clones were read by immunoSEQ multiplex PCR, and TCRdb kept only the in-frame ones, dropping some. The sample contains about 170,000 clones, more than 75% of which appear only once. As regards this clone: Its specificity is not known.

Specimen: PBMCs. This sequence joins TRBV28 and TRBJ2-7; TRBD2 is a possible D gene (6 bases). The receptor was isolated from a young man in good health and CMV-seropositive. The CDR3 DNA is TGTGCCAGCGGGGGAGGTGGGGCCTTCTACGAGCAGTACTTC. Protein: CASGGGGAFYEQYF. Looking up the rest from reference TRBV28 and TRBJ2-7 gives the full variable domain: DVKVTQSSRYLVKRTGEKVFLECVQDMDHENMFWYRQDPGLGLRLIYFSYDVKMKEKGDIPEGYSVSREKKERFSLILESASTNQTSMYLCASGGGGAFYEQYFGPGTRLTVT.